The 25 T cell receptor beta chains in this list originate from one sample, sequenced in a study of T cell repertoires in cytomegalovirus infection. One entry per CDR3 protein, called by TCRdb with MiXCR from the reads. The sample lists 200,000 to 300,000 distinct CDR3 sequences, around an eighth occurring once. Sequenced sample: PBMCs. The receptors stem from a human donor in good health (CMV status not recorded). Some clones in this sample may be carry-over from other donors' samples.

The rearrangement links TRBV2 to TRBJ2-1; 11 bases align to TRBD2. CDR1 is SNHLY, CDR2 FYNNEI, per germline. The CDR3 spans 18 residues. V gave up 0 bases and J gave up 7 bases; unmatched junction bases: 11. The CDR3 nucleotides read TGTGCCAGCAGTGAAGCGCTGGCTAGCGGGAGGAAAGGTAATGAGCAGTTCTTC. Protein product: CASSEALASGRKGNEQFF.

CDR3 loop: CASSPPTNRGGGENIQYF. In DNA form, the CDR3 reads TGTGCCAGCAGCCCTCCAACCAACAGGGGAGGCGGCGAAAACATTCAGTACTTC. V usage is TRBV25-1 and J usage is TRBJ2-4, with D perhaps TRBD1 (7 bases). Trimming stripped 6 bases from V and 5 bases from J, with 26 bases between. The CDR3 spans 18 residues. Germline loops: CDR1 MGHDK, CDR2 SYGVNS.

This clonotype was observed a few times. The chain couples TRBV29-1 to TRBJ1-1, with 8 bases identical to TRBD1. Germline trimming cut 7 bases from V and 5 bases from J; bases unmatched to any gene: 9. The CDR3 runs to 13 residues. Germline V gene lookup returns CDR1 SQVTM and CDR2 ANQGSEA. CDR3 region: CSAAPGQETEAFF. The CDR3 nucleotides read TGCAGCGCCGCACCGGGACAGGAGACTGAAGCTTTCTTT.

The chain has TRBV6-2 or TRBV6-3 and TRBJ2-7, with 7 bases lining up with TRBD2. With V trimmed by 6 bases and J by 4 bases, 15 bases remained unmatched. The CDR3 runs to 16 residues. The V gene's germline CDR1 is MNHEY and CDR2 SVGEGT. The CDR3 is CASSPPRRRGRYEQYF. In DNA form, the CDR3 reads TGTGCCAGCAGCCCGCCGAGGAGGCGGGGGAGGTACGAGCAGTACTTC.

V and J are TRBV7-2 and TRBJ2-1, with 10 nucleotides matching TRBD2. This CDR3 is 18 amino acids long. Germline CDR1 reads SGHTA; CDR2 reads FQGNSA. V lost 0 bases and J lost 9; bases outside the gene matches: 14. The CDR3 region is CASSLARDSGGKWGEQFF. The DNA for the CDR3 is TGTGCCAGCAGCTTAGCGCGGGATAGCGGGGGGAAATGGGGTGAGCAGTTCTTC.

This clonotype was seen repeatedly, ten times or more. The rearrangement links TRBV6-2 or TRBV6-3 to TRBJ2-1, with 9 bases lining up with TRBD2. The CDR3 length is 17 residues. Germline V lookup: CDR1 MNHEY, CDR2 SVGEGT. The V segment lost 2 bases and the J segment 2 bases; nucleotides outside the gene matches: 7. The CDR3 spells CASSYNWLAGTYNEQFF. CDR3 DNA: TGTGCCAGCAGTTACAATTGGCTAGCGGGAACCTACAATGAGCAGTTCTTC.

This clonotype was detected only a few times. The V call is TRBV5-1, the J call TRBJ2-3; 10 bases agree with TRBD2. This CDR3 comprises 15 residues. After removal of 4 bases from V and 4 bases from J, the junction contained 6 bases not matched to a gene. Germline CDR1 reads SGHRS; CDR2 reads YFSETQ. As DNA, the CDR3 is TGCGCCAGCAGCCCCTGGACTAGCGGAGCAGATACGCAGTATTTT. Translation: CASSPWTSGADTQYF.

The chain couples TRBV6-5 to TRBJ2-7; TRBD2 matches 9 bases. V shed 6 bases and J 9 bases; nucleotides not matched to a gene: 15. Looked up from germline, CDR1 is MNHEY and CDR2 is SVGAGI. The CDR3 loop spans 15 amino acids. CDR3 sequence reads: CASRVSSGADFRQYF. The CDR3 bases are TGTGCCAGCAGAGTTTCTAGCGGGGCCGACTTCAGGCAGTACTTC.

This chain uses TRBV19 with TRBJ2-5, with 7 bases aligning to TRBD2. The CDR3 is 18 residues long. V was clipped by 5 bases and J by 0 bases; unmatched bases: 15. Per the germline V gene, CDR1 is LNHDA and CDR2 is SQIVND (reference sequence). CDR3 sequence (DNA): TGTGCCAGTAGTTGGGCCTTCTCTACCAGCGGGAACCAAGAGACCCAGTACTTC. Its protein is CASSWAFSTSGNQETQYF. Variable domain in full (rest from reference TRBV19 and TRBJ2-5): DGGITQSPKYLFRKEGQNVTLSCEQNLNHDAMYWYRQDPGQGLRLIYYSQIVNDFQKGDIAEGYSVSREKKESFPLTVTSAQKNPTAFYLCASSWAFSTSGNQETQYFGPGTRLLVL.

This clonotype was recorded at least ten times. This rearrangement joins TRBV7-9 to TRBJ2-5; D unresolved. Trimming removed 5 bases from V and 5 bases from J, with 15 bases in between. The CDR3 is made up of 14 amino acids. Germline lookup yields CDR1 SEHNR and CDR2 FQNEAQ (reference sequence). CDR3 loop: CASSTSQGVETQYF. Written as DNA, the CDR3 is TGTGCCAGCAGCACAAGTCAAGGTGTGGAGACCCAGTACTTC.

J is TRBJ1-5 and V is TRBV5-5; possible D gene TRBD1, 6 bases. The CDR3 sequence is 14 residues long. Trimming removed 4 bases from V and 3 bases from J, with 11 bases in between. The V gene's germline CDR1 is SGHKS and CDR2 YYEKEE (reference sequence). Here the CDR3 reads CASSAGHSNQPQHF. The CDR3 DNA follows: TGTGCCAGCAGCGCGGGACACTCCAATCAGCCCCAGCATTTT.

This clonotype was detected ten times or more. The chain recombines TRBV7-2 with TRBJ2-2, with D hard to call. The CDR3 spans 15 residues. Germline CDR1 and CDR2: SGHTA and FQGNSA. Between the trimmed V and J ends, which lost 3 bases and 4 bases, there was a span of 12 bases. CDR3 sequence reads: CASSFVRGPTGELFF. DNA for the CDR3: TGTGCCAGCAGCTTCGTGCGAGGTCCCACCGGGGAGCTGTTTTTT. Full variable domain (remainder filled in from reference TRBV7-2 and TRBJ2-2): GAGVSQSPSNKVTEKGKDVELRCDPISGHTALYWYRQSLGQGLEFLIYFQGNSAPDKSGLPSDRFSAERTGGSVSTLTIQRTQQEDSAVYLCASSFVRGPTGELFFGEGSRLTVL.

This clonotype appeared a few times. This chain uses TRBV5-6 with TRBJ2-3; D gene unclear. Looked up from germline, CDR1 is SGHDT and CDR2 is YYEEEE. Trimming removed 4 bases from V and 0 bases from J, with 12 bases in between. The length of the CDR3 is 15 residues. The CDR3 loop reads CASSPRTASTDTQYF. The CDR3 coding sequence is TGTGCCAGCAGCCCGCGGACGGCTAGCACAGATACGCAGTATTTT.

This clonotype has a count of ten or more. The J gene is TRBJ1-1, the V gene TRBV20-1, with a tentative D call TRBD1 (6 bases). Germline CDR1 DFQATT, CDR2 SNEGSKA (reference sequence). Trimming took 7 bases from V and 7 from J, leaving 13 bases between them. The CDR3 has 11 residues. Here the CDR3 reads CSGEVQGEAFF. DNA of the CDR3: TGCAGTGGTGAAGTACAGGGTGAAGCTTTCTTT.

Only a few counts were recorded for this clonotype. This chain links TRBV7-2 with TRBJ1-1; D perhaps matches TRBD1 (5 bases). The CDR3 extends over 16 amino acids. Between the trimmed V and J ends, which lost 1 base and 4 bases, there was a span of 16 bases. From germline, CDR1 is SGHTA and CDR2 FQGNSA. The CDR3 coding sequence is TGTGCCAGCAGCTTAGATGCAAGGGGAAGGTCCACTGAAGCTTTCTTT. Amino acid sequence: CASSLDARGRSTEAFF.

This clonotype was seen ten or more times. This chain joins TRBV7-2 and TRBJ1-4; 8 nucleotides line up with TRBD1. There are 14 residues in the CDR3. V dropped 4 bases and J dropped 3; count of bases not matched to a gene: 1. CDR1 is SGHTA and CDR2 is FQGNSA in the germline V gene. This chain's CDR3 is CASSSDRANEKLFF. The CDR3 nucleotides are TGTGCCAGCAGCTCGGACAGGGCTAATGAAAAACTGTTTTTT. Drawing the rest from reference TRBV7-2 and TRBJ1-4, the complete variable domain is GAGVSQSPSNKVTEKGKDVELRCDPISGHTALYWYRQSLGQGLEFLIYFQGNSAPDKSGLPSDRFSAERTGGSVSTLTIQRTQQEDSAVYLCASSSDRANEKLFFGSGTQLSVL.

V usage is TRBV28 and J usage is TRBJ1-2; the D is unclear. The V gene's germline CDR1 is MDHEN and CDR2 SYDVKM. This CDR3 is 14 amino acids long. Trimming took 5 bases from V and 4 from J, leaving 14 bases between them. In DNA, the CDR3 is TGTGCCAGCAGTCTAGGGAGGGCTCCCTATGGCTACACCTTC. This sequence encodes CASSLGRAPYGYTF.

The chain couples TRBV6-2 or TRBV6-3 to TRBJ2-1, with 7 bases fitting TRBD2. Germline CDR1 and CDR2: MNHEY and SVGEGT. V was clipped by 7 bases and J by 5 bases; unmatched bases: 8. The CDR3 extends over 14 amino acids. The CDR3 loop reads CASKRDLGHNEQFF. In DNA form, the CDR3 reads TGTGCCAGCAAGCGGGACCTGGGGCACAATGAGCAGTTCTTC.

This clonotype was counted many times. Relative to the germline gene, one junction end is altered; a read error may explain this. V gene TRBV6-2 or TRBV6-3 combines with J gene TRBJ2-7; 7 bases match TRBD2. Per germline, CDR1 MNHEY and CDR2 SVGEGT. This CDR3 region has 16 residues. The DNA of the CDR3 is TGTGCCAGCAGTGACTCTTTGCGGGGGAGAATCCACGAGCAGTACTTC. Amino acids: CASSDSLRGRIHEQYF.

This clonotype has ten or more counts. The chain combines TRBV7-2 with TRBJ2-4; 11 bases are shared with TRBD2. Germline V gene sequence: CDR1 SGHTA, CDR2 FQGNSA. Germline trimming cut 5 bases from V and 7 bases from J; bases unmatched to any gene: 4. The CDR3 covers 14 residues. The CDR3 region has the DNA TGTGCCAGCAGCACCTCTAGCGGGGGGAACATTCAGTACTTC. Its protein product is CASSTSSGGNIQYF.

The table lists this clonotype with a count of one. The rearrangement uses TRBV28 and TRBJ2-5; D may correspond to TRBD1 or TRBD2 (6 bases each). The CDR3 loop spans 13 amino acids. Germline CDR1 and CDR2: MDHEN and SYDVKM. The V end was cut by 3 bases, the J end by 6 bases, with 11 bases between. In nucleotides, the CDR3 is TGTGCCAGCAGTTTTGGGGGGCGGAAGACCCAGTACTTC. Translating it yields CASSFGGRKTQYF.

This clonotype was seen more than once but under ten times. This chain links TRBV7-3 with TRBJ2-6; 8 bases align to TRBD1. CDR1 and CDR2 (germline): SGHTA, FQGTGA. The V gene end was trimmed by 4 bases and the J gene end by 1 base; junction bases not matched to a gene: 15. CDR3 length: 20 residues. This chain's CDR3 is CASSSGTGIQSPSGANVLTF. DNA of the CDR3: TGTGCCAGCAGCTCGGGGACAGGAATACAGTCCCCATCTGGGGCCAACGTCCTGACTTTC.

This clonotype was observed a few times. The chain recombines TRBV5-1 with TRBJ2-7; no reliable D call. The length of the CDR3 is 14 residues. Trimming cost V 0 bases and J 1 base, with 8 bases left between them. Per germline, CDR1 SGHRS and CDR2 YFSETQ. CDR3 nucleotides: TGCGCCAGCAGCTTGGACTCCTCTTCCTACGAGCAGTACTTC. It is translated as CASSLDSSSYEQYF.

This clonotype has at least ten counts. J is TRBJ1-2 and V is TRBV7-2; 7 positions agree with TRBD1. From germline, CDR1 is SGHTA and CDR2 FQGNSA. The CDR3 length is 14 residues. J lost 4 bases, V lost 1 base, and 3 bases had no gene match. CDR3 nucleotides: TGTGCCAGCAGCTTAGGGGACAGACGCTATGGCTACACCTTC. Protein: CASSLGDRRYGYTF.

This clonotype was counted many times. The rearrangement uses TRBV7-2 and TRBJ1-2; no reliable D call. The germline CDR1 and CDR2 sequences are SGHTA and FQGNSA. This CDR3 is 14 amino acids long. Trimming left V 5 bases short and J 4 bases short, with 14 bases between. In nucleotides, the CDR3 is TGTGCCAGCAGCCCCGGTCCCGTGGGCTATGGCTACACCTTC. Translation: CASSPGPVGYGYTF.